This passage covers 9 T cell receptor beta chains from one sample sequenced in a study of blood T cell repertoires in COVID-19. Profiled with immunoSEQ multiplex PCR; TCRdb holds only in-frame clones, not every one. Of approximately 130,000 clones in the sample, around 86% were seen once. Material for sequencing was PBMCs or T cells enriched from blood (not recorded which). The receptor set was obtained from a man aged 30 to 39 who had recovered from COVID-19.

In nucleotides, the CDR3 is TGTGCCAGCAGCCAGAAACAGGGTCACGGCTACACCTTC. Translating gives CASSQKQGHGYTF. The rearrangement uses TRBV3-1 (or the pseudogene TRBV3-2) and TRBJ1-2, with a tentative D call TRBD1 (6 bases). The CDR3 extends over 13 amino acids. The germline V gene encodes CDR1 LGHDT and CDR2 YNNKEL (reference sequence). V was trimmed by 3 bases and J by 8 bases, leaving 13 bases between them.

Here the CDR3 reads CASSVGQSGLAVYNEQFF. For the CDR3, the DNA is TGTGCCAGCAGCGTTGGACAGAGTGGACTAGCGGTGTACAATGAGCAGTTCTTC. V and J are TRBV9 and TRBJ2-1, with 10 bases lining up with TRBD2. Germline values: CDR1 SGDLS, CDR2 YYNGEE. After removal of 2 bases from V and 4 bases from J, the junction contained 12 bases not matched to a gene. The CDR3 spans 18 residues.

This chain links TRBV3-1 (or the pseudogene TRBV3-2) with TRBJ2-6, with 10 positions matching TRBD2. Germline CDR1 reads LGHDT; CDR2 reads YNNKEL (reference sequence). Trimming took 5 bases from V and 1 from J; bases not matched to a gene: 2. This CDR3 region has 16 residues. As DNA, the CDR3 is TGTGCCAGCAGCGGTAGCGGGGGGTCTGGGGCCAACGTCCTGACTTTC. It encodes CASSGSGGSGANVLTF.

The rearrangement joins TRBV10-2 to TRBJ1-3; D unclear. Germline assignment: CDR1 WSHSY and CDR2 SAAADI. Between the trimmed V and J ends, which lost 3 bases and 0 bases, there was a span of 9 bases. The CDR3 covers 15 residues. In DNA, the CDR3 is TGCGCCAGCAGTGATGCGAGAAGCTCTGGAAACACCATATATTTT. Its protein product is CASSDARSSGNTIYF.

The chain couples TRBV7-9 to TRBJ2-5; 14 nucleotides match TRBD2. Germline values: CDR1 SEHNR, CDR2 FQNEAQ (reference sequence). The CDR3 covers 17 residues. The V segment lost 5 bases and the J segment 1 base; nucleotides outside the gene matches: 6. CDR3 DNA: TGTGCCAGCAGCCCAGGGACTAGCGGGAGCTCCCAAGAGACCCAGTACTTC. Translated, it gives CASSPGTSGSSQETQYF. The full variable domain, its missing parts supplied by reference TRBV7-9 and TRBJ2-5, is DTGVSQNPRHKITKRGQNVTFRCDPISEHNRLYWYRQTLGQGPEFLTYFQNEAQLEKSRLLSDRFSAERPKGSFSTLEIQRTEQGDSAMYLCASSPGTSGSSQETQYFGPGTRLLVL.

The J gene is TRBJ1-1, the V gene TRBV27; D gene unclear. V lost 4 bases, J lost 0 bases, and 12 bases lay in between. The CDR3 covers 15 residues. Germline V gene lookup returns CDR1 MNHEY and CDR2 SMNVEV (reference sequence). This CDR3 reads CASSSPTRLNTEAFF. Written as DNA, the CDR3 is TGTGCCAGCAGTTCCCCGACGAGGTTGAACACTGAAGCTTTCTTT.

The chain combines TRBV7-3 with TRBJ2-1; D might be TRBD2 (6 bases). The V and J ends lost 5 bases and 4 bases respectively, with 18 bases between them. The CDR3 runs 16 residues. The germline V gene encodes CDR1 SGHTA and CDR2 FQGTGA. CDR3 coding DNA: TGTGCCAGCAGCGACCCTCCCGGGACTTTATACAATGAGCAGTTCTTC. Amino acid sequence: CASSDPPGTLYNEQFF.

CDR3 in DNA: TGTGCCAGCAGTCGGACTAGCGGGGAGACCCAGTACTTC. Its protein is CASSRTSGETQYF. This chain uses TRBV2 with TRBJ2-5; 11 bases are a match to TRBD2. The germline V gene has CDR1 SNHLY and CDR2 FYNNEI. The J segment lost 5 bases and the V segment lost 5 bases, leaving 1 base of the junction unmatched. The CDR3 contains 13 residues.

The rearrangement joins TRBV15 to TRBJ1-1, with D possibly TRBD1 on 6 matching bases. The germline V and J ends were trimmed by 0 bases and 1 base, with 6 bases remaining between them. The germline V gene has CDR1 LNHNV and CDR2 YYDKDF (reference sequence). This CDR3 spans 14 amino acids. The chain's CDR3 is CATSREDRNTEAFF. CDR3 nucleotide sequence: TGTGCCACCAGCAGAGAGGACAGGAACACTGAAGCTTTCTTT.